One and the same sample provided the 14 T cell receptor beta chains below, sequenced in a study of monozygotic twins with inflammatory bowel disease (dated by TCRdb to between 2018 and 2020). Libraries were built with 5' RACE. Sequencing took place on an Illumina HiSeq 2500. Based on TCRdb reprocessing of the reads, there is one entry per CDR3 protein sequence, and DNA is missing. This sample's table has entries for more than 300,000 distinct CDR3 sequences. 2.6% of the sample belongs to the ten largest clones. The sample was blood. Receptors originate from a human donor with ulcerative colitis or Crohn's disease, or a healthy co-twin of an affected twin (not recorded which).

The chain combines TRBV7-2 with TRBJ1-2. Germline CDR1 and CDR2: SGHTA and FQGNSA. CDR3 length: 14 amino acids. The CDR3 spells CASSRITGIEGYTF.

The chain uses TRBV5-1 and TRBJ2-7; checking the TCRdb D call of TRBD2 is not possible without DNA. The CDR3 is made up of 17 amino acids. The germline CDR1 and CDR2 sequences are SGHRS and YFSETQ. CDR3 protein: CASSSGLAGPIGYEQYF.

J is TRBJ1-2 and V is TRBV19; TCRdb indicates TRBD1, and absent DNA this call remains unverified. The CDR3 runs 14 residues. The germline V gene encodes CDR1 LNHDA and CDR2 SQIVND (reference sequence). This chain's CDR3 is CASGIQGALRGYTF.

The chain combines TRBV28 with TRBJ1-2; TCRdb's D gene call, TRBD1, goes unchecked for lack of DNA. Germline CDR1 is MDHEN and CDR2 is SYDVKM. This CDR3 has 16 residues. The CDR3 loop is CASSSPLAGKGYGYTF.

This CDR3 is CASSWGQGALNQPQHF. The rearrangement uses TRBV12-3 or TRBV12-4 and TRBJ1-5; TCRdb names TRBD1, which stays unverified in the absence of DNA. The CDR3 runs to 16 residues.

V gene TRBV5-1 combines with J gene TRBJ2-1; with no DNA, the TCRdb D assignment of TRBD1 cannot be verified. Looked up from germline, CDR1 is SGHRS and CDR2 is YFSETQ. The CDR3 sequence is 14 residues long. CDR3 protein: CASSLAAGAGEQFF.

The J gene is TRBJ2-1, the V gene TRBV12-3 or TRBV12-4; TCRdb calls TRBD1, which cannot be checked without DNA. The CDR3 has 14 residues. CDR3 sequence: CASSDREVGNEQFF.

V gene TRBV3-1 combines with J gene TRBJ1-1; TCRdb selects TRBD1, and the lack of DNA leaves this call unchecked. The germline V gene encodes CDR1 LGHDT and CDR2 YNNKEL (reference sequence). The CDR3 is made up of 14 amino acids. CDR3 sequence reads: CASSPRTQNTEAFF.

V gene TRBV4-3 combines with J gene TRBJ2-5; TCRdb designates TRBD1, a call that cannot be tested without DNA. This CDR3 region has 18 residues. CDR1 LGHNA and CDR2 YSLEER come from the germline V gene. This CDR3 is CASSQNTGGVWGQETQYF.

This chain uses TRBV5-6 with TRBJ2-3; TCRdb designates TRBD1, a call that cannot be tested without DNA. Germline V gene lookup returns CDR1 SGHDT and CDR2 YYEEEE. The CDR3 loop spans 13 amino acids. CDR3 sequence: CASSFPLVDTQYF.

The genes are TRBV9 and TRBJ1-5; the D gene TCRdb calls, TRBD1, cannot be checked with no DNA. This CDR3 spans 15 amino acids. Germline V lookup: CDR1 SGDLS, CDR2 YYNGEE. CDR3 residues: CASSAGTVSNQPQHF.

CDR3 residues: CASSWTGTTEAFF. The genes are TRBV2 and TRBJ1-1; with no DNA, the TCRdb D assignment of TRBD1 cannot be verified. Germline V gives CDR1 SNHLY, CDR2 FYNNEI. The CDR3 consists of 13 residues.

The rearrangement uses TRBV30 and TRBJ2-7; there is no DNA to check the TCRdb D call of TRBD2. The CDR3 is 16 amino acids. Germline V gives CDR1 GTSNPN, CDR2 SVGIG (reference sequence). CDR3: CAWSSRLTSGGNEQYF. Full variable domain (missing parts from reference TRBV30 and TRBJ2-7): SQTIHQWPATLVQPVGSPLSLECTVEGTSNPNLYWYRQAAGRGLQLLFYSVGIGQISSEVPQNLSASRPQDRQFILSSKKLLLSDSGFYLCAWSSRLTSGGNEQYFGPGTRLTVT.

V gene TRBV6-1 combines with J gene TRBJ2-7; TCRdb proposes TRBD1, but this gene call is untestable without DNA. Per germline, CDR1 MNHNS and CDR2 SASEGT. The CDR3 runs to 16 residues. This CDR3 is CASSPPDPQGWYEQYF.